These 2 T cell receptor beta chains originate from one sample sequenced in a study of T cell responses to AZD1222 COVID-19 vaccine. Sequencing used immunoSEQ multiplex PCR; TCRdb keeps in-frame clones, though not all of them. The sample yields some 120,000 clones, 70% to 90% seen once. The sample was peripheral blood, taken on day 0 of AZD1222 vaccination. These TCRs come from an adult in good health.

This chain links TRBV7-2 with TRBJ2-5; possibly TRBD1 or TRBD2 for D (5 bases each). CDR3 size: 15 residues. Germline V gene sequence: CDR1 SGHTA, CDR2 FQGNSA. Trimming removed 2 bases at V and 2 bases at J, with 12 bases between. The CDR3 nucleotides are TGTGCCAGCAGCTTACACGGGACCAAACAAGAGACCCAGTACTTC. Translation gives CASSLHGTKQETQYF.

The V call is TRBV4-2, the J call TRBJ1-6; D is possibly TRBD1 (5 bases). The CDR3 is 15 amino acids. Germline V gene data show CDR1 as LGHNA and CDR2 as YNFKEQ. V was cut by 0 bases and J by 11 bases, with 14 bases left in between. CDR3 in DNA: TGTGCCAGCAGCCAAGACTGGCAGGGAGGGACACCCCTCCACTTT. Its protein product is CASSQDWQGGTPLHF.